These 8 T cell receptor beta chains were sequenced from one sample in a study of T cell responses to AZD1222 COVID-19 vaccine. The table came from immunoSEQ multiplex PCR; TCRdb's copy has only in-frame clones and leaves some out. This table holds hundreds of thousands of clones, under 95% found once. This specimen consisted of peripheral blood, obtained on day 0 of MenACWY control vaccination. The receptors were sampled from an adult in good health.

The chain couples TRBV5-5 to TRBJ2-2, with D perhaps matching TRBD1 or TRBD2 (6 bases each). Trimming removed 0 bases from V and 4 bases from J, with 13 bases in between. CDR1 and CDR2 from the germline V gene are SGHKS and YYEKEE (reference sequence). The CDR3 is 16 residues long. The chain's CDR3 is CASSLGRGASTGELFF. In DNA form, the CDR3 reads TGTGCCAGCAGCTTGGGTAGGGGGGCTAGCACCGGGGAGCTGTTTTTT.

This rearrangement joins TRBV7-2 to TRBJ1-2; 9 bases agree with TRBD1. Germline assignment: CDR1 SGHTA and CDR2 FQGNSA. The CDR3 consists of 14 residues. V gave up 2 bases and J gave up 8 bases; unmatched junction bases: 6. The CDR3 nucleotides read TGTGCCAGCAGCTTATCGGGACAGGGAAGGGGCTACACCTTC. Its translation: CASSLSGQGRGYTF.

This clone was seen once. This chain links TRBV5-6 with TRBJ1-3; D remains unclear. The V gene's germline CDR1 is SGHDT and CDR2 YYEEEE. Trimming left V 0 bases short and J 4 bases short, with 8 bases between. The CDR3 is 14 amino acids. The CDR3 DNA reads TGTGCCAGCAGCTTGGTACGATTCGGAAACACCATATATTTT. This encodes CASSLVRFGNTIYF.

The CDR3 nucleotides are TGTGCCAGCAGCTTCGCGGGGGGGCCGAATGAGCAGTTCTTC. Protein sequence: CASSFAGGPNEQFF. This chain links TRBV7-2 with TRBJ2-1; TRBD2 matches 9 bases. Germline V lookup: CDR1 SGHTA, CDR2 FQGNSA. The V gene end was trimmed by 3 bases and the J gene end by 7 bases; junction bases not matched to a gene: 4. CDR3 length: 14 amino acids. The full variable domain, with the rest looked up from reference TRBV7-2 and TRBJ2-1, is GAGVSQSPSNKVTEKGKDVELRCDPISGHTALYWYRQSLGQGLEFLIYFQGNSAPDKSGLPSDRFSAERTGGSVSTLTIQRTQQEDSAVYLCASSFAGGPNEQFFGPGTRLTVL.

The CDR3 sequence: CAIRETLGQGGDQPQHF. The DNA of the CDR3 is TGTGCCATCAGAGAGACATTGGGACAGGGAGGGGATCAGCCCCAGCATTTT. The chain has TRBV10-3 and TRBJ1-5, with 9 bases fitting TRBD1. The ends lost 6 bases at V and 5 bases at J; junction bases unmatched: 14. CDR1 and CDR2 from the germline V gene are ENHRY and SYGVKD. CDR3 length: 17 residues.

The rearrangement links TRBV30 to TRBJ1-6, with TRBD1 matching 8 bases. CDR1 is GTSNPN, CDR2 SVGIG, per germline (reference sequence). With 2 bases clipped from V and 8 bases from J, the junction kept 5 bases outside the gene matches. This CDR3 has 14 residues. The CDR3 here is CAWSRDRRHSPLHF. The CDR3 DNA reads TGTGCCTGGAGTAGGGACAGGAGGCATTCACCCCTCCACTTT.

This chain uses TRBV18 with TRBJ2-5; 9 bases fit TRBD2. V was clipped by 6 bases and J by 3 bases; unmatched bases: 5. Germline loops: CDR1 KGHSH, CDR2 LQKENI. CDR3 length: 14 amino acids. In DNA, the CDR3 is TGTGCCAGCTCCCTAAAGCGGGGGGAAGAGACCCAGTACTTC. Translated: CASSLKRGEETQYF.

The chain combines TRBV5-1 with TRBJ1-1; 7 nucleotides agree with TRBD1. J was trimmed by 0 bases and V by 0 bases; bases with no gene match: 5. Germline CDR1 and CDR2: SGHRS and YFSETQ. The CDR3 sequence is 16 residues long. The CDR3 coding sequence is TGCGCCAGCAGCTTGGCGGCAGGGGGGATGAACACTGAAGCTTTCTTT. It specifies CASSLAAGGMNTEAFF.